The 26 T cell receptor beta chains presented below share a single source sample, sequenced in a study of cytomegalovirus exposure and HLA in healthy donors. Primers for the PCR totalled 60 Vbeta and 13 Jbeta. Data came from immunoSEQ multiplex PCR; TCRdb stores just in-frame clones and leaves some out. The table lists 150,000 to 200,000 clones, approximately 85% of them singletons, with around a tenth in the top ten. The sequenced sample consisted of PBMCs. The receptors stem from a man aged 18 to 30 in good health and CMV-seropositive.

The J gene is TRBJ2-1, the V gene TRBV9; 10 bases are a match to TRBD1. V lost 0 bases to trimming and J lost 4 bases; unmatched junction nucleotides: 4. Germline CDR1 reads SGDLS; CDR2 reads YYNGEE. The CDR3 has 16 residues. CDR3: CASSVVRTGGYNEQFF. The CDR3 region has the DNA TGTGCCAGCAGCGTAGTGCGGACAGGGGGGTACAATGAGCAGTTCTTC. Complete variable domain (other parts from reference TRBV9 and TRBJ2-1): DSGVTQTPKHLITATGQRVTLRCSPRSGDLSVYWYQQSLDQGLQFLIQYYNGEERAKGNILERFSAQQFPDLHSELNLSSLELGDSALYFCASSVVRTGGYNEQFFGPGTRLTVL.

The CDR3 coding sequence is TGTGCCAGTAGTATCCGCGGTAGCGGGGCCGCGGGAGAGACCCAGTACTTC. Amino acid sequence: CASSIRGSGAAGETQYF. The chain is built from TRBV19 and TRBJ2-5, with 8 bases aligning to TRBD2. The CDR3 contains 17 residues. The V and J ends lost 3 bases and 4 bases, in that order; junction bases with no gene match: 13. Germline V gives CDR1 LNHDA, CDR2 SQIVND (reference sequence).

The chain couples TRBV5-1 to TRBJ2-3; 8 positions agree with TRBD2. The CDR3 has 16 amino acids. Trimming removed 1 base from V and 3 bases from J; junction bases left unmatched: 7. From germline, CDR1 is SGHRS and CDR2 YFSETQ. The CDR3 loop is CASSLFTGGGTDTQYF. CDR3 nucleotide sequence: TGCGCCAGCAGCTTGTTCACAGGCGGGGGGACAGATACGCAGTATTTT.

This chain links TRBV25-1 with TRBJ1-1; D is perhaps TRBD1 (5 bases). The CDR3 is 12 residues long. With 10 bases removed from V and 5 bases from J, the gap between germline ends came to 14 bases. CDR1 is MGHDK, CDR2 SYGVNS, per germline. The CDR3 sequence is CAKVSRGTEAFF. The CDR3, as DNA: TGTGCCAAAGTATCCCGGGGGACTGAAGCTTTCTTT.

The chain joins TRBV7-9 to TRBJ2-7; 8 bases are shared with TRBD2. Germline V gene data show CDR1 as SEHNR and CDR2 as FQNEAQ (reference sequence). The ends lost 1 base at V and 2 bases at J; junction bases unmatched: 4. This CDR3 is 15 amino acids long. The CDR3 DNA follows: TGTGCCAGCAGCTTAGTCGGGACTAGTACCTACGAGCAGTACTTC. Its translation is CASSLVGTSTYEQYF.

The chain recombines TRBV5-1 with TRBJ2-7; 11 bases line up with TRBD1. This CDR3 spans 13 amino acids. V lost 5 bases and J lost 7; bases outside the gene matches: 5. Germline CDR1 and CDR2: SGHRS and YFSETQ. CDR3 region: CASSGQGAGEQYF. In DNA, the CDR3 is TGCGCCAGCAGTGGACAGGGGGCGGGGGAGCAGTACTTC.

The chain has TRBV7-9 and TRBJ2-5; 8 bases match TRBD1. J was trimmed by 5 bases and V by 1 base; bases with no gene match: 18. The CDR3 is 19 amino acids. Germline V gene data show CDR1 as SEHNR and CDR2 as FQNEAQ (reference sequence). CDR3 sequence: CASSLVGRGQTRNTETQYF. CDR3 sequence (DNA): TGTGCCAGCAGCTTAGTGGGCAGGGGGCAAACTAGGAATACGGAGACCCAGTACTTC.

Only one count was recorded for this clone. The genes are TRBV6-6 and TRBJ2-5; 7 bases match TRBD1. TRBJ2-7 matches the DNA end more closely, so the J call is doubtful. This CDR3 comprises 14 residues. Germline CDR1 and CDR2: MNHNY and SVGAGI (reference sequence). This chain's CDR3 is CASSYGTDFYEQYF. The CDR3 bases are TGTGCCAGCAGTTACGGGACAGACTTCTACGAGCAGTACTTC.

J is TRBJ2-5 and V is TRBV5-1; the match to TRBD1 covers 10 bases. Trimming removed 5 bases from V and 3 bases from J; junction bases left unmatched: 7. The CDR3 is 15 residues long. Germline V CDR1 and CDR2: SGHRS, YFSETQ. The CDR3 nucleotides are TGCGCCAGCAGTATAACCGGGACAGGGGAAGAGACCCAGTACTTC. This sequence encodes CASSITGTGEETQYF.

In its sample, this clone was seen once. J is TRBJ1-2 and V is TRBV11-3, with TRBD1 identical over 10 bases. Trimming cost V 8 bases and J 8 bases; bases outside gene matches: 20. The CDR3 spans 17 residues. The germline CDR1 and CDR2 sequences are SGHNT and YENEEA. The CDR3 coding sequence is TGTGCCAGCTCCGGTATTAACCATAGACAGGGGGCCTACGGCTACACCTTC. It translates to CASSGINHRQGAYGYTF.

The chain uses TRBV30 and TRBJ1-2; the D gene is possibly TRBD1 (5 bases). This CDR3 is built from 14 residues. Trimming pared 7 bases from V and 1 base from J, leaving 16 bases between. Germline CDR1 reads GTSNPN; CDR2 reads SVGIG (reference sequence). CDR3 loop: CALTMDIINYGYTF. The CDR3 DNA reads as TGTGCCTTGACGATGGACATAATTAACTATGGCTACACCTTC.

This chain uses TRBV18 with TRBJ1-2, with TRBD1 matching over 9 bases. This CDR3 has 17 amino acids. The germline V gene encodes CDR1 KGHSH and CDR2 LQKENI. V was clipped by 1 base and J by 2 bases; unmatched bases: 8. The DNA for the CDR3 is TGTGCCAGCTCACCACTCGCGGGACAGGGACGAAACTATGGCTACACCTTC. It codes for CASSPLAGQGRNYGYTF.

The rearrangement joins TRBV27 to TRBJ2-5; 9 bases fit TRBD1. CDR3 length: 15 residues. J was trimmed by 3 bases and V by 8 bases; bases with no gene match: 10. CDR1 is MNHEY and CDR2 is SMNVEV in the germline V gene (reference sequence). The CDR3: CASSTDRGGEETQYF. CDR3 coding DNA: TGTGCCAGCTCGACCGACAGGGGGGGTGAAGAGACCCAGTACTTC.

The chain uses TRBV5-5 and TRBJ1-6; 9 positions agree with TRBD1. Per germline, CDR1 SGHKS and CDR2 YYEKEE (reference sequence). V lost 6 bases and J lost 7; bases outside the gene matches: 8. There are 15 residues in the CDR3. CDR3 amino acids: CASNLSGQGNSPLHF. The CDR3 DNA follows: TGTGCCAGCAACTTATCGGGACAGGGCAATTCACCCCTCCACTTT.

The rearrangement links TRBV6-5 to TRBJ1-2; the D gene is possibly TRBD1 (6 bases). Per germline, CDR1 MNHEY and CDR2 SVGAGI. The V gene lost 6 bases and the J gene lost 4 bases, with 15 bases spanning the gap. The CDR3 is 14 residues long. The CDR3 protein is CASSDGQTIYGYTF. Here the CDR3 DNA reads TGTGCCAGCAGCGACGGACAGACGATCTATGGCTACACCTTC.

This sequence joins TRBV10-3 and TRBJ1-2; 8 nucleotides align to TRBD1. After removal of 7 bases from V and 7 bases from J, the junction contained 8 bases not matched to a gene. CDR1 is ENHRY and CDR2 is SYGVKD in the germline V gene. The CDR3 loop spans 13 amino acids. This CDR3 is CAINAGGAGGYTF. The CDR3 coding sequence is TGTGCCATCAACGCAGGGGGCGCGGGTGGCTACACCTTC.

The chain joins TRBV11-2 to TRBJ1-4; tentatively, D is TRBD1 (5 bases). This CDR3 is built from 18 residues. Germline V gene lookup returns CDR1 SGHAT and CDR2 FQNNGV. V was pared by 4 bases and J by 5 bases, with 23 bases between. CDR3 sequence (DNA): TGTGCCAGCAGCTCTAAGACCTTTTTGACAGCTTCAAATGAAAAACTGTTTTTT. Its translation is CASSSKTFLTASNEKLFF.

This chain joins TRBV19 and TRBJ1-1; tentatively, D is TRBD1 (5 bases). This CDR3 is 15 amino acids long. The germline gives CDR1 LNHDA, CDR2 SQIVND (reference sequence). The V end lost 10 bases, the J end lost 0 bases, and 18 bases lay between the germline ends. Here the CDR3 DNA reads TGTGCCACCCGGGGGAGGGAAACAATGAACACTGAAGCTTTCTTT. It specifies CATRGRETMNTEAFF.

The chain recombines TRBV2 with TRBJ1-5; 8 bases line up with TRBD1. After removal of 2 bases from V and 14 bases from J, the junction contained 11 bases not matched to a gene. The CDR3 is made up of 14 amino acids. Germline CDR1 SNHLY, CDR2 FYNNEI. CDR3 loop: CASSEKTRDRSKHF. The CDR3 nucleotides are TGTGCCAGCAGTGAAAAAACTCGGGACAGGTCCAAGCATTTT. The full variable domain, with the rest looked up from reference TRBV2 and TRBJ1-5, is EPEVTQTPSHQVTQMGQEVILRCVPISNHLYFYWYRQILGQKVEFLVSFYNNEISEKSEIFDDQFSVERPDGSNFTLKIRSTKLEDSAMYFCASSEKTRDRSKHFGDGTRLSIL.

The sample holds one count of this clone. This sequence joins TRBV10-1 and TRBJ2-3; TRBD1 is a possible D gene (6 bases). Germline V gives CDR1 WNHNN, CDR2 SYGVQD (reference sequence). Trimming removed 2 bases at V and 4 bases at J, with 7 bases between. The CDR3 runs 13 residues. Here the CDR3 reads CASSEGGADTQYF. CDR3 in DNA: TGCGCCAGCAGTGAGGGGGGCGCAGATACGCAGTATTTT.

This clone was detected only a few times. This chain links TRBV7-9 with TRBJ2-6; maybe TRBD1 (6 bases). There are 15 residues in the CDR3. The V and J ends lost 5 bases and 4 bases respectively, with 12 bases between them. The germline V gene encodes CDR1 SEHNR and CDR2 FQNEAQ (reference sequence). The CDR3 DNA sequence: TGTGCCAGCAGCCTCAGGGGCTCCGGGGCCAACGTCCTGACTTTC. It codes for CASSLRGSGANVLTF.

CDR3: CASSPDPRGTNTGELFF. The CDR3 DNA sequence: TGTGCCAGCAGCCCTGATCCCAGGGGAACGAACACCGGGGAGCTGTTTTTT. This chain links TRBV7-2 with TRBJ2-2, with D perhaps TRBD1 (6 bases). Germline CDR1 reads SGHTA; CDR2 reads FQGNSA. The CDR3 runs to 17 residues. Between the trimmed V and J ends, which lost 5 bases and 0 bases, there was a span of 16 bases.

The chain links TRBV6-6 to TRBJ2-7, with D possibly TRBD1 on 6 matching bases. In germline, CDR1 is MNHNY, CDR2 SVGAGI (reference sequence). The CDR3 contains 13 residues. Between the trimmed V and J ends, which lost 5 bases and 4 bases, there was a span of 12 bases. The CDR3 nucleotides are TGTGCCAGCAGTAATACCGGGACATACGAGCAGTACTTC. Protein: CASSNTGTYEQYF.

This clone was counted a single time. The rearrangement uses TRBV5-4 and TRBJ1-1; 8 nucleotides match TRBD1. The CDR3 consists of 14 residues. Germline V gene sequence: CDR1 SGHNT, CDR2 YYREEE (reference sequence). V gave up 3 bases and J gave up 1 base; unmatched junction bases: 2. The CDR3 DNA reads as TGTGCCAGCAGCTCCGGGACAGGGAACACTGAAGCTTTCTTT. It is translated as CASSSGTGNTEAFF. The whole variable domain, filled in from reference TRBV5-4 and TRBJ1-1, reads ETGVTQSPTHLIKTRGQQVTLRCSSQSGHNTVSWYQQALGQGPQFIFQYYREEENGRGNFPPRFSGLQFPNYSSELNVNALELDDSALYLCASSSGTGNTEAFFGQGTRLTVV.

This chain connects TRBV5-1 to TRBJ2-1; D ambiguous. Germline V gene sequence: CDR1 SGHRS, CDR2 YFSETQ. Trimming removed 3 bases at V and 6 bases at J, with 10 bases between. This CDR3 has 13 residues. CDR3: CASSSPLANEQFF. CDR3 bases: TGCGCCAGCAGCTCCCCCTTAGCCAATGAGCAGTTCTTC.

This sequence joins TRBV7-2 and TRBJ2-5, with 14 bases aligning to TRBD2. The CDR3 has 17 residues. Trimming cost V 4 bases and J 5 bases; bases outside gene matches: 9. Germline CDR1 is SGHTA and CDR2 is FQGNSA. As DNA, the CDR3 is TGTGCCAGCAGCTCGGGACTAGCGGGGGTTCGACAGGAGACCCAGTACTTC. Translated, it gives CASSSGLAGVRQETQYF.